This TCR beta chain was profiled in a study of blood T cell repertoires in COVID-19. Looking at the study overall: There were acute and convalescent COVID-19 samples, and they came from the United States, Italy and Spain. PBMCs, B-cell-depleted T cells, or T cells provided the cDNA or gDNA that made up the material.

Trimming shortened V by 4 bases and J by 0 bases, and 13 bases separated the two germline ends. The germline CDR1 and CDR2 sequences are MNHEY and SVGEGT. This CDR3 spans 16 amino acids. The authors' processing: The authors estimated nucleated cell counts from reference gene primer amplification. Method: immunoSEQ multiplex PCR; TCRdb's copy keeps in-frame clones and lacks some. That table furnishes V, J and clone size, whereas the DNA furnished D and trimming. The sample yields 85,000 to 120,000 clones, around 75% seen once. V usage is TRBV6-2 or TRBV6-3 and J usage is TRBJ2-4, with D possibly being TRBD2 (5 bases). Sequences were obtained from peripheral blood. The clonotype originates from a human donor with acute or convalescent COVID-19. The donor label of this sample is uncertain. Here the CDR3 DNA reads TGTGCCAGCAGTTCCCTCAGCGGCCTAGCCAAAAACATTCAGTACTTC. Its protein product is CASSSLSGLAKNIQYF.